The rows below give T cell receptor beta chains drawn from one sample of a study of blood T cell repertoires in COVID-19. TCRdb keeps only in-frame clones here, not all; method: immunoSEQ multiplex PCR. The table includes approximately 240,000 clones, over 90% detected once. Sequencing input: peripheral blood. All receptors come from a man aged 30-40 years with COVID-19, enrolled during active disease. The CDR3 runs from the conserved cysteine through the conserved F or W. A D gene is named only where the DNA matches it firmly. Clone size appears in some rows only: once, few, many, or a class for an expanded clone.

V	D	J	size	CDR3	DNA
TRBV19	-	TRBJ2-3	-	CASSIKLSSTDTQYF	TGTGCCAGTAGTATTAAGCTCTCTAGCACAGATACGCAGTATTTT
TRBV19	-	TRBJ1-2	-	CASSIAGHGYTF	TGTGCCAGTAGTATCGCAGGGCATGGCTACACCTTC
TRBV7-9	TRBD2	TRBJ2-5	-	CASSPLGLAGRGTQYF	TGTGCCAGCAGCCCGTTAGGACTAGCGGGGCGAGGGACCCAGTACTTC
TRBV5-6	-	TRBJ2-7	-	CASSLGIYRANEQYF	TGTGCCAGCAGCTTGGGGATATACAGGGCCAACGAGCAGTACTTC
TRBV15	-	TRBJ1-2	once	CATSGDRNYGYTF	TGTGCCACCAGCGGCGACAGGAACTATGGCTACACCTTC
TRBV19	-	TRBJ1-2	-	CASSIVLAGSYGYTF	TGTGCCAGTAGTATAGTTCTTGCAGGGTCCTACGGCTACACCTTC
TRBV5-1	TRBD1	TRBJ1-1	-	CASSVGQGATEAFF	TGCGCCAGCAGCGTGGGTCAGGGGGCCACTGAAGCTTTCTTT
TRBV9	TRBD2	TRBJ2-1	-	CASSVARGGSEQFF	TGTGCCAGCAGCGTAGCGCGGGGGGGCAGTGAGCAGTTCTTC
TRBV20-1	-	TRBJ1-2	-	CSARATADTF	TGCAGTGCTAGAGCCACAGCGGACACCTTC
TRBV3-1/TRBV3-2	TRBD1	TRBJ1-1	-	CASSQGQGQNTEAFF	TGTGCCAGCAGCCAAGGACAGGGGCAGAACACTGAAGCTTTCTTT
TRBV6-5	TRBD2	TRBJ2-5	-	CASSYSGAGEETQYF	TGTGCCAGCAGTTACTCAGGAGCGGGGGAAGAGACCCAGTACTTC
TRBV30	TRBD2	TRBJ2-2	once	CAWGIMRGVHSRTGELFF	TGTGCCTGGGGAATTATGCGGGGGGTTCATTCTCGCACCGGGGAGCTGTTTTTT
TRBV5-1	TRBD1	TRBJ2-3	-	CASSSTGAADTQYF	TGCGCCAGCAGCTCAACAGGGGCGGCAGATACGCAGTATTTT
TRBV6-5	TRBD1	TRBJ2-5	once	CASSYASTGVEETQYF	TGTGCCAGCAGTTACGCGTCGACAGGGGTCGAAGAGACCCAGTACTTC